One TCR beta chain is described in this entry. Antigen specificity is unknown. The sample originates from a study of T cell responses to AZD1222 COVID-19 vaccine. Findings and caveats of the study: Among AZD1222 vaccinees, only five to seven were seropositive at baseline.

This CDR3 spans 14 amino acids. Germline V gene lookup returns CDR1 SQVTM and CDR2 ANQGSEA. V lost 2 bases and J lost 2, with 12 bases in between. Measured with immunoSEQ multiplex PCR; TCRdb has only the in-frame clones, and not every one. The sample lists about 100,000 clones; approximately 89% were seen once. The rearrangement joins TRBV29-1 to TRBJ1-2; D is unclear. The origin of this receptor is an adult in good health. The source material was peripheral blood, sampled on day 0 of AZD1222 vaccination. The CDR3 sequence is CSVENPANNYGYTF. Written as DNA, the CDR3 is TGCAGCGTTGAAAACCCAGCTAACAACTATGGCTACACCTTC.